The 7 T cell receptor beta chains below all came from one sample that was sequenced in a study of cytomegalovirus exposure and HLA in healthy donors. The PCR ran on 60 Vbeta and 13 Jbeta primers. The data were produced by immunoSEQ multiplex PCR, yet TCRdb's version contains in-frame clones alone and is incomplete. This table holds approximately 250,000 clones, around 78% found once. Sample: PBMCs. These receptors all stem from a boy between 10 and 17 years old in good health and CMV-seronegative.

The V call is TRBV2, the J call TRBJ2-3; TRBD2 agrees at 12 bases. The CDR3 runs 16 residues. From germline, CDR1 is SNHLY and CDR2 FYNNEI. Unmatched junction bases numbered 20, after V lost 8 bases and J lost 14 bases. CDR3 DNA: TGTGCCAGCGGATATCCGCTAGCGGGAGGGGATTCGGTGCGGTATTTT. Residues: CASGYPLAGGDSVRYF.

The V and J genes are TRBV29-1 and TRBJ1-1; TRBD1 agrees at 9 bases. Trimming took 7 bases from V and 7 from J; bases not matched to a gene: 7. The germline V gene encodes CDR1 SQVTM and CDR2 ANQGSEA. The CDR3 sequence is 12 residues long. The CDR3 DNA sequence: TGCAGCGCCGGGACAGGGAGCGATGAAGCTTTCTTT. Its protein is CSAGTGSDEAFF.

This chain connects TRBV11-3 to TRBJ2-7; possible D gene TRBD1, 5 bases. Germline V CDR1 and CDR2: SGHNT, YENEEA. V was cut by 1 base and J by 1 base, with 8 bases left in between. The CDR3 runs 14 residues. CDR3 nucleotide sequence: TGTGCCAGCAGCTTAGGGACACATTCCTACGAGCAGTACTTC. Amino acids: CASSLGTHSYEQYF.

This rearrangement joins TRBV7-3 to TRBJ1-5; D is unclear. The CDR3 has 10 residues. Germline CDR1 SGHTA, CDR2 FQGTGA. V gave up 9 bases and J gave up 11 bases, with 11 bases separating them. This CDR3 is CARKGRAQHF. The CDR3 coding sequence is TGTGCCAGGAAAGGGAGGGCCCAGCATTTT.

The chain carries TRBV29-1 and TRBJ1-2, with TRBD1 identical over 8 bases. Germline V lookup: CDR1 SQVTM, CDR2 ANQGSEA. This CDR3 is built from 14 residues. V gave up 7 bases and J gave up 6 bases; unmatched junction bases: 13. Written as DNA, the CDR3 is TGCAGCGCAGACAGGGGAAATCAAGGCGATGGCTACACCTTC. Translating it yields CSADRGNQGDGYTF. The whole variable domain, remainder taken from reference TRBV29-1 and TRBJ1-2, is SAVISQKPSRDICQRGTSLTIQCQVDSQVTMMFWYRQQPGQSLTLIATANQGSEATYESGFVIDKFPISRPNLTFSTLTVSNMSPEDSSIYLCSADRGNQGDGYTFGSGTRLTVV.

This chain links TRBV5-6 with TRBJ2-1; D gene uncertain. Germline CDR1 is SGHDT and CDR2 is YYEEEE. Trimming removed 3 bases from V and 4 bases from J, with 2 bases in between. The CDR3 runs to 11 residues. The CDR3 nucleotides read TGTGCCAGCAGCTCGTACAATGAGCAGTTCTTC. Protein product: CASSSYNEQFF.

This chain joins TRBV11-3 and TRBJ2-1; 8 positions agree with TRBD2. Germline values: CDR1 SGHNT, CDR2 YENEEA. The length of the CDR3 is 15 residues. V trimming: 5 bases; J trimming: 3 bases; junction bases outside the gene matches: 6. The CDR3 region is CASSPRGDNYNEQFF. The CDR3 coding sequence is TGTGCCAGCAGCCCGCGGGGGGATAACTACAATGAGCAGTTCTTC.